These 13 T cell receptor beta chains were all obtained from the same sample, sequenced in a study of OX40 agonist ivuxolimab in advanced cancers. Method: immunoSEQ multiplex PCR; TCRdb's copy keeps in-frame clones and lacks some. The data contain fewer than 65,000 clones, about nine tenths of them singletons. The sample was CD4+ or CD8+ T cells sorted from blood, taken in a trial of the OX40 agonist ivuxolimab. The receptors come from an adult with an advanced solid tumor such as melanoma, head and neck, liver or kidney cancer.

The rearrangement joins TRBV21-1 to TRBJ2-3; whether TRBD1, the table's D call, matches the DNA was not checked. TRBV21-1 is described as a pseudogene. CDR3 size: 17 residues. CDR3 loop: CASSKDLGTGESDTQYF. In DNA, the CDR3 is TGTGCCAGCAGCAAAGACCTTGGGACAGGGGAGTCAGATACGCAGTATTTT.

J is TRBJ1-1 and V is TRBV5-1, with D possibly matching TRBD1 (6 bases). CDR1 is SGHRS and CDR2 is YFSETQ in the germline V gene. V was pared by 0 bases and J by 1 base, with 10 bases between. This CDR3 spans 15 amino acids. The CDR3 bases are TGCGCCAGCAGCTTGGCCGGACAGAGGAACACTGAAGCTTTCTTT. This encodes CASSLAGQRNTEAFF.

The chain carries TRBV19 and TRBJ1-4; possibly TRBD1 for D (6 bases). This CDR3 spans 13 amino acids. CDR1 is LNHDA, CDR2 SQIVND, per germline (reference sequence). V gave up 6 bases and J gave up 8 bases, with 13 bases separating them. CDR3 sequence reads: CASSRGGWEKLFF. In DNA form, the CDR3 reads TGTGCCAGTAGCAGGGGAGGTTGGGAAAAACTGTTTTTT.

J is TRBJ1-2 and V is TRBV5-1, with TRBD1 matching 8 bases. This CDR3 has 14 amino acids. Trimming cost V 2 bases and J 7 bases; bases outside gene matches: 7. The germline gives CDR1 SGHRS, CDR2 YFSETQ. The CDR3 nucleotides are TGCGCCAGCAGCTTAAAAGACAGGGGCTCTGGCTACACCTTC. It specifies CASSLKDRGSGYTF.

This chain connects TRBV28 to TRBJ2-1; D might be TRBD2 (6 bases). V was pared by 4 bases and J by 3 bases, with 10 bases between. Germline CDR1 and CDR2: MDHEN and SYDVKM. The CDR3 loop spans 14 amino acids. CDR3 protein: CASSSPGLYNEQFF. CDR3 sequence (DNA): TGTGCCAGCAGTTCACCGGGACTCTACAATGAGCAGTTCTTC.

The genes are TRBV15 and TRBJ2-7; TRBD1 agrees at 11 bases. The CDR3 runs 14 residues. Germline CDR1 reads LNHNV; CDR2 reads YYDKDF (reference sequence). V dropped 9 bases and J dropped 3; count of bases not matched to a gene: 7. CDR3 loop: CATSHGTGGYEQYF. The CDR3 DNA reads as TGTGCCACTTCGCACGGGACAGGGGGCTACGAGCAGTACTTC. Filled out from reference TRBV15 and TRBJ2-7, the complete variable domain reads DAMVIQNPRYQVTQFGKPVTLSCSQTLNHNVMYWYQQKSSQAPKLLFHYYDKDFNNEADTPDNFQSRRPNTSFCFLDIRSPGLGDTAMYLCATSHGTGGYEQYFGPGTRLTVT.

This chain uses TRBV6-5 with TRBJ1-2; TRBD1 matches 10 bases. This CDR3 is built from 15 residues. Germline CDR1 MNHEY, CDR2 SVGAGI. Trimming removed 8 bases from V and 4 bases from J; junction bases left unmatched: 10. CDR3 DNA: TGTGCCAGCCAAAAAGGACAGGGGGGGTCCTATGGCTACACCTTC. Translating gives CASQKGQGGSYGYTF.

About this clone: Other DNA sequences in this sample translate to the same CDR3. The rearrangement uses TRBV18 and TRBJ2-1; 8 bases map to TRBD2. The germline V gene encodes CDR1 KGHSH and CDR2 LQKENI. The CDR3 length is 15 residues. V trimming: 3 bases; J trimming: 2 bases; junction bases outside the gene matches: 3. This CDR3 reads CASSPGAGAYNEQFF. DNA for the CDR3: TGTGCCAGCTCACCGGGAGCGGGGGCCTACAATGAGCAGTTCTTC.

The chain links TRBV9 to TRBJ2-5; unclear D gene. The CDR3 has 15 amino acids. V dropped 0 bases and J dropped 1 base, with 10 bases sitting between them. Germline assignment: CDR1 SGDLS and CDR2 YYNGEE. DNA of the CDR3: TGTGCCAGCAGCGTAGGCAGTATGGGCCAAGAGACCCAGTACTTC. Translated: CASSVGSMGQETQYF.

This clone was observed a single time. V and J are TRBV4-2 and TRBJ2-1; tentative D call: TRBD2 (6 bases). Trimming removed 0 bases at V and 7 bases at J, with 19 bases between. Germline V gene data show CDR1 as LGHNA and CDR2 as YNFKEQ. The CDR3 loop spans 17 amino acids. The CDR3 DNA sequence: TGTGCCAGCAGCCAAGATATAGGTAGCGGAAGAGTAAATGAGCAGTTCTTC. This codes for CASSQDIGSGRVNEQFF.

V gene TRBV5-1 combines with J gene TRBJ2-3; TRBD2 aligns across 7 bases. The CDR3 runs to 15 residues. V shed 7 bases, J shed 0 bases, and the junction held 8 bases outside the gene matches. CDR1 is SGHRS, CDR2 YFSETQ, per germline. CDR3 nucleotides: TGCGCCAGCGCCGGAAGCGGGGTTAGCACAGATACGCAGTATTTT. Translating it yields CASAGSGVSTDTQYF.

V and J are TRBV19 and TRBJ1-5; D is perhaps TRBD1 (5 bases). Germline V gives CDR1 LNHDA, CDR2 SQIVND (reference sequence). Between the trimmed V and J ends, which lost 9 bases and 1 base, there was a span of 16 bases. This CDR3 has 15 residues. CDR3 protein: CASTRDGASNQPQHF. CDR3 coding DNA: TGTGCCAGCACTAGGGACGGGGCCAGCAATCAGCCCCAGCATTTT.

The chain is built from TRBV28 and TRBJ2-3; D remains unclear. Trimming removed 5 bases from V and 0 bases from J, with 15 bases in between. The CDR3 is 16 amino acids. Germline CDR1 is MDHEN and CDR2 is SYDVKM. Here the CDR3 reads CASSPPTTRSTDTQYF. In DNA, the CDR3 is TGTGCCAGCAGTCCACCAACAACGCGGAGCACAGATACGCAGTATTTT.